This T cell receptor (beta chain) was documented in a study of control samples from healthy donors and cancer patients. Sequencing was performed with immunoSEQ multiplex PCR; in TCRdb, only in-frame clones are kept and a portion is missing. The sample lists tens of thousands of clones, 93% seen once, with about a quarter in the top ten. The germline V gene encodes CDR1 MNHEY and CDR2 SVGEGT. V shed 4 bases, J shed 0 bases, and the junction held 0 bases outside the gene matches. The CDR3 has 14 residues. The sequence was obtained from a woman aged 45-65 years with head and neck cancer. V gene TRBV6-2 or TRBV6-3 combines with J gene TRBJ1-1; 9 bases match TRBD1. The sequencing sample was made of PBMCs. The CDR3 DNA follows: TGTGCCAGCAGTTGGGACAGGGTGAACACTGAAGCTTTCTTT. The encoded protein is CASSWDRVNTEAFF.